This TCR beta chain came from a study of OX40 agonist ivuxolimab in advanced cancers. Blood sampling took place at baseline, cycle 4 day 1, and cycle 7 day 1. This table comes from immunoSEQ multiplex PCR, and its TCRdb copy is limited to in-frame clones, with some not included. The sample includes about 41,000 clones, about 72% of them seen just once. CDR3 length: 16 residues. CDR1 and CDR2 from the germline V gene are KGHSH and LQKENI. Trimming took 6 bases from V and 8 from J; bases not matched to a gene: 8. The sequence derives from an adult with an advanced solid tumor such as melanoma, head and neck, liver or kidney cancer. The input for sequencing was CD4+ or CD8+ T cells sorted from blood, taken in a trial of the OX40 agonist ivuxolimab. J is TRBJ2-1 and V is TRBV18; 15 bases align to TRBD2. For the CDR3, the DNA is TGTGCCAGCTCCCCCGGGACTAGCGGGGGGAGATATGAGCAGTTCTTC. Its translation is CASSPGTSGGRYEQFF.